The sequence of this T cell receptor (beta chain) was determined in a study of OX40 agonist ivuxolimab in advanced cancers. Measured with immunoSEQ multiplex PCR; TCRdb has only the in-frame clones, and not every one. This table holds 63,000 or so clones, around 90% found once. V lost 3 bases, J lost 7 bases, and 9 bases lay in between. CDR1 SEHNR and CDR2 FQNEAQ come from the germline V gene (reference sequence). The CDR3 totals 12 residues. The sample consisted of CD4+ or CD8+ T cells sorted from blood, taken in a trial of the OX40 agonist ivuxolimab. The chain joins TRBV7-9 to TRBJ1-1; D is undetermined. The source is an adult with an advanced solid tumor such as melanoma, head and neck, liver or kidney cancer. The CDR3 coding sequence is TGTGCCAGCAGCTTTACGAGCAATGAAGCTTTCTTT. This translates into CASSFTSNEAFF.